The rows below give T cell receptor beta chains drawn from one sample of a study of blood T cells in healthy people across ages. TCRdb recomputed calls from the 5' RACE reads with MiXCR, one row per CDR3 protein. The top ten clones hold approximately 10% of a sample with 750,000 to 950,000 distinct CDR3 sequences, 25% to 30% of them seen once. The same data also contributed to another study, on T cells of mothers and their children.

Source material: blood. The receptors stem from a woman between 40 and 50 years old in good health. CDR3s include the opening cysteine and the closing phenylalanine or tryptophan. A D gene is named only where the DNA matches it firmly. Only some rows state a clone size, as once, few, many or a class for expanded clones.

V: TRBV4-1; size: -; J: TRBJ1-2; D: -; CDR3: CASSQQRFASGYTF; DNA: TGCGCCAGCAGCCAACAACGCTTTGCGAGTGGCTACACCTTC
V: TRBV5-8; size: many; J: TRBJ2-1; D: -; CDR3: CASSQLQWRSTNEQFF; DNA: TGTGCCAGCAGCCAACTCCAGTGGCGGTCTACAAATGAGCAGTTCTTC
V: TRBV28; size: -; J: TRBJ2-3; D: TRBD2; CDR3: CASSATSGGLRDTQYF; DNA: TGTGCCAGCAGTGCGACTAGCGGGGGGCTCAGAGATACGCAGTATTTT
V: TRBV7-7; size: few; J: TRBJ2-1; D: -; CDR3: CASSPVLDNEQFF; DNA: TGTGCTAGCAGCCCCGTATTGGACAATGAGCAGTTCTTC
V: TRBV20-1; size: -; J: TRBJ2-1; D: TRBD2; CDR3: CSASAGLAGKGEQFF; DNA: TGCAGTGCTAGCGCGGGACTAGCGGGGAAGGGTGAGCAGTTCTTC
V: TRBV20-1; size: many; J: TRBJ2-1; D: -; CDR3: CSARVRTGAEYNEQFF; DNA: TGCAGTGCTAGAGTCCGGACCGGGGCGGAATACAATGAGCAGTTCTTC
V: TRBV6-2/TRBV6-3; size: many; J: TRBJ2-5; D: TRBD2; CDR3: CASSYGLAVETQYF; DNA: TGTGCCAGCAGTTACGGGCTAGCGGTAGAGACCCAGTACTTC
V: TRBV6-5; size: -; J: TRBJ2-7; D: -; CDR3: CASSGDSGFDNEQYF; DNA: TGTGCCAGCAGTGGGGACTCGGGGTTTGACAACGAGCAGTACTTC
V: TRBV5-1; size: few; J: TRBJ2-1; D: -; CDR3: CASAGRNEQFF; DNA: TGCGCCAGCGCAGGCCGGAATGAGCAGTTCTTC
V: TRBV24-1; size: -; J: TRBJ2-7; D: -; CDR3: CATSEAGRFHNEQYF; DNA: TGTGCCACCAGTGAGGCAGGTAGGTTCCACAATGAGCAGTACTTC
V: TRBV29-1; size: -; J: TRBJ2-1; D: TRBD1; CDR3: CSVLGQVNEQFF; DNA: TGCAGCGTACTGGGACAGGTCAATGAGCAGTTCTTC
V: TRBV29-1; size: few; J: TRBJ2-7; D: -; CDR3: CSARDTPYEQYF; DNA: TGCAGCGCCCGGGACACTCCCTACGAGCAGTACTTC
V: TRBV20-1; size: few; J: TRBJ1-4; D: -; CDR3: CTLRVDEKLFF; DNA: TGCACCCTAAGGGTGGACGAAAAACTGTTTTTT
V: TRBV5-1; size: few; J: TRBJ2-1; D: TRBD1; CDR3: CASSLAEQGAYNEQFF; DNA: TGCGCCAGCAGCTTGGCCGAACAGGGGGCCTACAATGAGCAGTTCTTC
V: TRBV3-1; size: many; J: TRBJ2-5; D: TRBD2; CDR3: CASSHTSGGYQETQYF; DNA: TGTGCCAGCAGCCACACTAGCGGGGGGTACCAAGAGACCCAGTACTTC
V: TRBV15; size: few; J: TRBJ2-3; D: TRBD1; CDR3: CATSRDGGQITSTDTQYF; DNA: TGTGCCACCAGCAGAGATGGGGGACAGATTACTAGCACAGATACGCAGTATTTT
V: TRBV7-9; size: -; J: TRBJ1-1; D: -; CDR3: CASSSYSDTEAFF; DNA: TGTGCCAGCAGCTCCTACAGTGATACTGAAGCTTTCTTT
V: TRBV28; size: -; J: TRBJ1-1; D: -; CDR3: CASSLSLGLNTEAFF; DNA: TGTGCCAGCAGTTTATCCCTCGGCTTGAACACTGAAGCTTTCTTT
V: TRBV11-2; size: -; J: TRBJ1-2; D: TRBD1; CDR3: CASSPRGQGADGYTF; DNA: TGTGCCAGCAGCCCTCGGGGACAGGGGGCCGATGGCTACACCTTC
V: TRBV29-1; size: -; J: TRBJ2-6; D: TRBD1; CDR3: CSVLFRRQGGPSGANVLTF; DNA: TGCAGCGTTCTTTTCCGCCGACAGGGCGGCCCCTCTGGGGCCAACGTCCTGACTTTC
V: TRBV6-2/TRBV6-3; size: -; J: TRBJ2-1; D: TRBD2; CDR3: CASTGTSGSNEQFF; DNA: TGTGCCAGCACTGGGACTAGCGGGAGCAATGAGCAGTTCTTC
V: TRBV7-9; size: many; J: TRBJ2-1; D: TRBD1; CDR3: CASSSLGDRAYNEQFF; DNA: TGTGCCAGCAGCTCCTTAGGGGACAGGGCCTACAATGAGCAGTTCTTC